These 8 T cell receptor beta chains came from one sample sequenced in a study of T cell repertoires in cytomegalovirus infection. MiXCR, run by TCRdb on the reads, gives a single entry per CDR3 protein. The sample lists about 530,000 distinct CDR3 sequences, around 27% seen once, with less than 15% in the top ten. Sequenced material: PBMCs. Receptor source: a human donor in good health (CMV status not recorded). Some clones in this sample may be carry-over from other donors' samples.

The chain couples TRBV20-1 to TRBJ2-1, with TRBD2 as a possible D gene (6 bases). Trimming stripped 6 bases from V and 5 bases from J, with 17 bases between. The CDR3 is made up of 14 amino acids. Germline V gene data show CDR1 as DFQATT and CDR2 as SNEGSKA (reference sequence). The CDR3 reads CSAPSSRGDNEQFF. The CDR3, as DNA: TGCAGTGCCCCTAGTTCGCGGGGCGACAATGAGCAGTTCTTC.

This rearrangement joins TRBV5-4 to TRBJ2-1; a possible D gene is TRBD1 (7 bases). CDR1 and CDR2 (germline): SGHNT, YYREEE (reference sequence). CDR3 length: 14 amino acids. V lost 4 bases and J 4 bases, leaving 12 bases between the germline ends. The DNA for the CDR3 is TGTGCCAGCAGCGCCCAGGGGGGTTACAATGAGCAGTTCTTC. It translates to CASSAQGGYNEQFF.

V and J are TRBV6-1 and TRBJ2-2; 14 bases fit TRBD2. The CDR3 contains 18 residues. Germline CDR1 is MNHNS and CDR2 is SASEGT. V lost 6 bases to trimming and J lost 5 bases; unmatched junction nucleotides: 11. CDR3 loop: CASRGLAGAGVGTGELFF. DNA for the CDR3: TGTGCCAGCAGGGGACTAGCGGGAGCGGGCGTTGGGACCGGGGAGCTGTTTTTT.

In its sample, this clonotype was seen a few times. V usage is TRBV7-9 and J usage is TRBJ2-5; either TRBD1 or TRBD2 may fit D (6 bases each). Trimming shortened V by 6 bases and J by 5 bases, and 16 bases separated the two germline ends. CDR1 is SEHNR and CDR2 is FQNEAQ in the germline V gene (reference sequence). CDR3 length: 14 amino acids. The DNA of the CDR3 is TGTGCCAGCAGTCCAGGAGGGGGATTTGAGACCCAGTACTTC. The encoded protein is CASSPGGGFETQYF.

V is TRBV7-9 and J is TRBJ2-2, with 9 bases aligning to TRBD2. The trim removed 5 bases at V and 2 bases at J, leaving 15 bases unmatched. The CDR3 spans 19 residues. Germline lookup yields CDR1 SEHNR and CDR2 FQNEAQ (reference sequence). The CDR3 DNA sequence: TGTGCCAGCAGCCTCATGGGGCTAGCGGGGCGACTTAACACCGGGGAGCTGTTTTTT. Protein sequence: CASSLMGLAGRLNTGELFF.

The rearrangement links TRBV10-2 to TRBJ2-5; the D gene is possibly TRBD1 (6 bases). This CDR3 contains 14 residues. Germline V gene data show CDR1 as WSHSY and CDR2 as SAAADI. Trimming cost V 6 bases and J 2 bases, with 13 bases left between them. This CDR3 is CASRNGQQQETQYF. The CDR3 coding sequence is TGCGCCAGCAGAAACGGACAGCAACAAGAGACCCAGTACTTC.

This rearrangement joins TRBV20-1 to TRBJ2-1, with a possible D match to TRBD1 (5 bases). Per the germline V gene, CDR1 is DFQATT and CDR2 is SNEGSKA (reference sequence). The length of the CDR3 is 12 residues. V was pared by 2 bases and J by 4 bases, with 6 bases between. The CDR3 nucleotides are TGCAGTGCTAGACAGGGTTACAATGAGCAGTTCTTC. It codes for CSARQGYNEQFF.

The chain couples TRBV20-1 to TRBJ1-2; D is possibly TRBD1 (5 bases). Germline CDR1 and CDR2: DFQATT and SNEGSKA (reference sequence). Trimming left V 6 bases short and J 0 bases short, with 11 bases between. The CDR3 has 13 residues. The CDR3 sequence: CSAVAGANYGYTF. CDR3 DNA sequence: TGCAGTGCCGTCGCGGGGGCTAACTATGGCTACACCTTC.